This record looks at one T cell receptor beta chain sequence and its context. What it binds is unknown. Single viable CD3+CD4+CD8-CD45RO+ cells were sorted as the memory CD4+ T cells. Sequenced by immunoSEQ multiplex PCR; TCRdb stores in-frame clones only, minus some. Among about 27,000 clones listed, approximately 72% were seen once. This sample is drawn from a study of memory CD4+ T cells and cytomegalovirus serostatus. Findings and caveats of the study: Suggested: most of the CMV-linked TCR signature lies in CD4+ memory cells.

This CDR3 region has 11 residues. The V end was cut by 7 bases, the J end by 5 bases, with 9 bases between. The V gene's germline CDR1 is SGHDT and CDR2 YYEEEE. Sequenced sample: memory CD4+ T cells from blood. The origin of this receptor is an adult in good health and CMV-seronegative. This chain uses TRBV5-6 with TRBJ1-1, with D hard to call. The CDR3, as DNA: TGTGCCAGCGCCCGGGAGACTGAAGCTTTCTTT. Translated, it gives CASARETEAFF. Complete variable domain (other parts from reference TRBV5-6 and TRBJ1-1): DAGVTQSPTHLIKTRGQQVTLRCSPKSGHDTVSWYQQALGQGPQFIFQYYEEEERQRGNFPDRFSGHQFPNYSSELNVNALLLGDSALYLCASARETEAFFGQGTRLTVV.